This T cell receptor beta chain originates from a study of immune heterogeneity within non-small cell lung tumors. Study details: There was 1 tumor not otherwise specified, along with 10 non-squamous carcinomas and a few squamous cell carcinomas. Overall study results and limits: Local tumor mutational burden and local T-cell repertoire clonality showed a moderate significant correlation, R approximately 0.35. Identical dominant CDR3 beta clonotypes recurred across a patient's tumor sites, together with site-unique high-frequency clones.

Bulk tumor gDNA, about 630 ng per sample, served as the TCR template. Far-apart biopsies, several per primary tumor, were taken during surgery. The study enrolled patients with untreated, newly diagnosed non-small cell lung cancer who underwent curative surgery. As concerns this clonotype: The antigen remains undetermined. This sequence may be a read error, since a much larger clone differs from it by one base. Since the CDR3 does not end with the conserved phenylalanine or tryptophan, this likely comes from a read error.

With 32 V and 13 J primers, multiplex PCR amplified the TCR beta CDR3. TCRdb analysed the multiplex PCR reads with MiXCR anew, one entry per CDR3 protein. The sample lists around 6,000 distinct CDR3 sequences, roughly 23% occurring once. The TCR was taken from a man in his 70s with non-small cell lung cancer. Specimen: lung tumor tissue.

This chain's CDR3 is CASSLAQGNEQFS. The CDR3, as DNA: TGCGCCAGCAGCTTGGCCCAGGGGAATGAGCAGTTCTCC. The chain has TRBV5-1 and TRBJ2-1; TRBD1 is a possible D gene (6 bases). In germline, CDR1 is SGHRS, CDR2 YFSETQ. Trimming cost V 0 bases and J 7 bases, with 8 bases left between them. This CDR3 region has 13 residues.